The sequence of this T cell receptor beta chain was determined in a study of CD8 T cells in ankylosing spondylitis. Worth noting for this clonotype: Its antigen is undetermined.

Quantitative 5'-RACE with molecular barcodes was used to make the TCR beta libraries. TCRdb called the 5' RACE reads again in MiXCR, with one record for every CDR3 protein. The sample includes about 390,000 distinct CDR3 sequences, approximately 20% seen only once; the top ten take around 17%. Study-level results: Typical of ankylosing spondylitis blood, it appeared, was a TCR beta motif of several highly homologous variants.

This TCR was recovered from a male donor with ankylosing spondylitis. Sequenced material: blood, either unsorted or a sorted T cell fraction (not recorded which).

The CDR3 sequence is CSVVPVNTEAFF. CDR3 coding DNA: TGCAGCGTTGTTCCTGTGAACACTGAAGCTTTCTTT. The chain links TRBV29-1 to TRBJ1-1; D unresolved. V lost 4 bases and J 0 bases, leaving 6 bases between the germline ends. Germline V gives CDR1 SQVTM, CDR2 ANQGSEA. This CDR3 has 12 amino acids.